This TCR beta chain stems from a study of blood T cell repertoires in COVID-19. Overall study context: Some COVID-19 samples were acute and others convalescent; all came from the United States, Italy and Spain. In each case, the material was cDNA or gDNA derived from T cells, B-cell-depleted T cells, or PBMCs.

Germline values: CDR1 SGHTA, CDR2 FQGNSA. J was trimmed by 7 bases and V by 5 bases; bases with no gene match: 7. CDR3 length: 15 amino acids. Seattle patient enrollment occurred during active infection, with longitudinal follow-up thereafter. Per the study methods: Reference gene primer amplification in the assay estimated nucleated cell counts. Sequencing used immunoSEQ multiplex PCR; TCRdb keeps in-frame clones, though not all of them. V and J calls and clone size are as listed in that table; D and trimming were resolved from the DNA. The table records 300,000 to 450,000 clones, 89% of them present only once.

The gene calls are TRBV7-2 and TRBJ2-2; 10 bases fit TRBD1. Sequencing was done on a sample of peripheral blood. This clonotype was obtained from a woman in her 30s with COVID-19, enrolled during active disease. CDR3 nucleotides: TGTGCCAGCAGCCCAGGGACAGGGGTGATCGGGGAGCTGTTTTTT. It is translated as CASSPGTGVIGELFF.